What follows are 19 T cell receptor beta chains derived from one specimen sequenced in a study of T-cell memory formation after mild COVID-19. MiXCR was run by TCRdb on the 5' RACE reads, yielding one entry per CDR3 protein. Of 140,000 to 150,000 distinct CDR3 sequences listed, 5.5% to 7% are singletons. Sequenced input: PBMCs or a T cell subset sorted from them (not recorded which). These receptors came from an adult woman who had mild COVID-19 (a few samples of this study predate the infection). Cell type and time point are not known.

The sample holds many counts of this clonotype. The chain recombines TRBV11-3 with TRBJ2-1; the match to TRBD2 covers 8 bases. Trimming removed 4 bases from V and 7 bases from J; junction bases left unmatched: 6. Germline loops: CDR1 SGHNT, CDR2 YENEEA. The CDR3 has 14 residues. The CDR3 loop is CASSSSGGLNEQFF. CDR3 nucleotide sequence: TGTGCCAGCAGCTCCTCGGGGGGGCTTAATGAGCAGTTCTTC. Filled out from reference TRBV11-3 and TRBJ2-1, the complete variable domain reads EAGVVQSPRYKIIEKKQPVAFWCNPISGHNTLYWYLQNLGQGPELLIRYENEEAVDDSQLPKDRFSAERLKGVDSTLKIQPAELGDSAVYLCASSSSGGLNEQFFGPGTRLTVL.

This clonotype was seen repeatedly, ten times or more. V gene TRBV6-4 combines with J gene TRBJ2-3; D uncertain. This CDR3 spans 14 amino acids. CDR1 and CDR2 (germline): MRHNA, SNTAGT. V dropped 6 bases and J dropped 0 bases, with 10 bases sitting between them. CDR3 nucleotide sequence: TGTGCCAGCAGCCCAGGAACTAGCACAGATACGCAGTATTTT. Its protein is CASSPGTSTDTQYF.

This clonotype was recorded a few times. The rearrangement uses TRBV5-6 and TRBJ1-1; maybe TRBD1 (5 bases). Germline V gene data show CDR1 as SGHDT and CDR2 as YYEEEE. This CDR3 is 15 amino acids long. V lost 4 bases and J 5 bases, leaving 18 bases between the germline ends. The DNA for the CDR3 is TGTGCCAGCAGCAGAATGGGACTAGTTGGGACTGAAGCTTTCTTT. Its translation is CASSRMGLVGTEAFF. The full variable domain, in which reference TRBV5-6 and TRBJ1-1 provide the parts outside the CDR3, is DAGVTQSPTHLIKTRGQQVTLRCSPKSGHDTVSWYQQALGQGPQFIFQYYEEEERQRGNFPDRFSGHQFPNYSSELNVNALLLGDSALYLCASSRMGLVGTEAFFGQGTRLTVV.

The rearrangement links TRBV7-3 to TRBJ2-7; 7 bases map to TRBD1. V lost 0 bases and J lost 3; bases outside the gene matches: 5. CDR3 length equals 15 residues. The germline CDR1 and CDR2 sequences are SGHTA and FQGTGA. The CDR3 loop reads CASSLTDRKSYEQYF. In DNA form, the CDR3 reads TGTGCCAGCAGCTTAACGGACAGGAAAAGCTACGAGCAGTACTTC.

This sequence joins TRBV6-5 and TRBJ1-2, with D maybe TRBD1 (6 bases). Germline V gives CDR1 MNHEY, CDR2 SVGAGI. Trimming stripped 2 bases from V and 4 bases from J, with 11 bases between. The CDR3 runs to 14 residues. The CDR3 bases are TGTGCCAGCAGTTACGACAGGACCTCCTATGGCTACACCTTC. Its translation is CASSYDRTSYGYTF.

This clonotype was picked up many times. The chain uses TRBV29-1 and TRBJ2-7; 9 bases align to TRBD1. CDR3 length: 13 residues. Trimming cost V 6 bases and J 0 bases; bases outside gene matches: 3. Germline V CDR1 and CDR2: SQVTM, ANQGSEA. The CDR3 loop is CSVRQGGSYEQYF. The CDR3 DNA is TGCAGCGTGCGACAGGGGGGCTCCTACGAGCAGTACTTC.

This clonotype occurred many times. V and J are TRBV5-1 and TRBJ2-7, with TRBD2 identical over 9 bases. V gave up 4 bases and J gave up 6 bases; unmatched junction bases: 5. There are 13 residues in the CDR3. Germline CDR1 SGHRS, CDR2 YFSETQ. As DNA, the CDR3 is TGCGCCAGCAGCCGGACTAGCGTCGTCGAGCAGTACTTC. This gives the protein CASSRTSVVEQYF.

Ten or more counts support this clonotype. V gene TRBV12-3 or TRBV12-4 combines with J gene TRBJ1-4; 8 nucleotides match TRBD1. The CDR3 has 16 residues. The trim removed 6 bases at V and 3 bases at J, leaving 9 bases unmatched. The CDR3 region is CASSQLTGAANEKLFF. DNA of the CDR3: TGTGCCAGCAGCCAGCTGACAGGGGCAGCTAATGAAAAACTGTTTTTT.

This clonotype was detected only a few times. The chain recombines TRBV2 with TRBJ2-7; no clear D. This CDR3 comprises 14 residues. V lost 5 bases to trimming and J lost 1 base, with 12 bases between them. Germline V gene data show CDR1 as SNHLY and CDR2 as FYNNEI. CDR3 nucleotides: TGTGCCAGCAGTCCAAGGGCCTTATCCTACGAGCAGTACTTC. It translates to CASSPRALSYEQYF.

The chain carries TRBV30 and TRBJ2-1, with D perhaps matching TRBD1 or TRBD2 (6 bases each). This CDR3 is 16 amino acids long. The V end lost 3 bases, the J end lost 0 bases, and 15 bases lay between the germline ends. The germline gives CDR1 GTSNPN, CDR2 SVGIG (reference sequence). The CDR3 bases are TGTGCCTGGAGAAGAGGAGGGGGGCTCTCCTACAATGAGCAGTTCTTC. Translation gives CAWRRGGGLSYNEQFF.

The CDR3 protein is CASSTTSGAYNEQFF. As DNA, the CDR3 is TGTGCCAGCAGTACCACTAGCGGAGCCTACAATGAGCAGTTCTTC. V usage is TRBV6-5 and J usage is TRBJ2-1; 8 bases are shared with TRBD2. After removal of 5 bases from V and 2 bases from J, the junction contained 5 bases not matched to a gene. Per germline, CDR1 MNHEY and CDR2 SVGAGI. This CDR3 region has 15 residues.

The J gene is TRBJ2-7, the V gene TRBV7-2; the D gene is possibly TRBD1 (6 bases). CDR1 and CDR2 from the germline V gene are SGHTA and FQGNSA. V was trimmed by 0 bases and J by 2 bases, leaving 11 bases between them. The CDR3 is made up of 15 amino acids. CDR3 nucleotide sequence: TGTGCCAGCAGCTTAGCAGCAGGGGATCCCTACGAGCAGTACTTC. Encoded protein: CASSLAAGDPYEQYF.

This clonotype was observed many times. This rearrangement joins TRBV6-2 or TRBV6-3 to TRBJ2-7, with 11 bases lining up with TRBD2. The CDR3 is 20 residues long. Germline-derived CDR1 and CDR2 are MNHEY and SVGEGT. V lost 2 bases to trimming and J lost 1 base; unmatched junction nucleotides: 16. As DNA, the CDR3 is TGTGCCAGCAGTTACCACTATGGACGAGCGACTAGCGGGGCGTCCTACGAGCAGTACTTC. Its translation is CASSYHYGRATSGASYEQYF.

This clonotype came up a few times. The chain employs TRBV27 and TRBJ2-7; 7 bases fit TRBD1. Germline V lookup: CDR1 MNHEY, CDR2 SMNVEV (reference sequence). This CDR3 has 14 residues. Losses at the gene ends were 2 bases for V and 7 bases for J; bases not matched to a gene: 8. Here the CDR3 DNA reads TGTGCCAGCAGTTTAGAGGGGGCGCCGGGGGAGCAGTACTTC. Translating it yields CASSLEGAPGEQYF.

The CDR3 DNA follows: TGCAGTGCTATAAGCCGTGCGACTAGCGGGGGGGCAGATACGCAGTATTTT. Protein: CSAISRATSGGADTQYF. The V and J genes are TRBV20-1 and TRBJ2-3; 14 bases line up with TRBD2. This CDR3 has 17 residues. V lost 4 bases, J lost 4 bases, and 10 bases stayed unmatched. Germline V lookup: CDR1 DFQATT, CDR2 SNEGSKA (reference sequence).

The DNA for the CDR3 is TGTGCCAGCAACCCTACCGGTCGGGGTGCTAATGAAAAACTGTTTTTT. Translating it yields CASNPTGRGANEKLFF. This chain connects TRBV7-2 to TRBJ1-4, with unresolved D. The V end lost 7 bases, the J end lost 3 bases, and 18 bases lay between the germline ends. Per the germline V gene, CDR1 is SGHTA and CDR2 is FQGNSA. There are 16 residues in the CDR3.

The sample holds many counts of this clonotype. V gene TRBV29-1 combines with J gene TRBJ2-7; D is perhaps TRBD1 (6 bases). The CDR3 sequence is 14 residues long. The V gene lost 6 bases and the J gene lost 0 bases, with 15 bases spanning the gap. Germline V gene sequence: CDR1 SQVTM, CDR2 ANQGSEA. The CDR3 region is CSVKNRQDSYEQYF. CDR3 nucleotide sequence: TGCAGCGTAAAAAATCGACAGGACTCCTACGAGCAGTACTTC.

The rearrangement links TRBV19 to TRBJ2-5; D not resolved. The CDR3 runs to 14 residues. CDR1 is LNHDA, CDR2 SQIVND, per germline (reference sequence). V was trimmed by 4 bases and J by 5 bases, leaving 14 bases between them. The CDR3 spells CASSTRLLSETQYF. DNA of the CDR3: TGTGCCAGTAGTACACGACTCCTCAGCGAGACCCAGTACTTC.

The chain employs TRBV12-3 or TRBV12-4 and TRBJ2-1, with 12 bases aligning to TRBD2. The ends lost 6 bases at V and 0 bases at J; junction bases unmatched: 3. The CDR3 is 16 amino acids. DNA for the CDR3: TGTGCCAGCAGGACTAGCGGGGGAAGCTCCTACAATGAGCAGTTCTTC. Amino acid sequence: CASRTSGGSSYNEQFF.